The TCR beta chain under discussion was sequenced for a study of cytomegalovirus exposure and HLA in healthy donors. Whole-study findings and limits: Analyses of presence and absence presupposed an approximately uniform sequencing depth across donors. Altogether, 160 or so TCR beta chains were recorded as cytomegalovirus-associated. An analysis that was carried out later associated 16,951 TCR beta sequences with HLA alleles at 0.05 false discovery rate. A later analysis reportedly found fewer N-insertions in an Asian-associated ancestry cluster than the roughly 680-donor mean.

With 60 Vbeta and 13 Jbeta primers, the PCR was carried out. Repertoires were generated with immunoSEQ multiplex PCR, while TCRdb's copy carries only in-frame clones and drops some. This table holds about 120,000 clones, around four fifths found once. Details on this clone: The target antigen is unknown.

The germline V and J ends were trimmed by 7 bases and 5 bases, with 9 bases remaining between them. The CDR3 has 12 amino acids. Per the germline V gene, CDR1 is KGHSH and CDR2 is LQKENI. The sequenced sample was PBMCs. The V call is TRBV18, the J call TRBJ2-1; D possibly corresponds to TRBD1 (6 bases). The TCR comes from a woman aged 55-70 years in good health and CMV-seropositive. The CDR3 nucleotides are TGTGCCAGCTTAACAGGGAACAATGAGCAGTTCTTC. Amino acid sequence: CASLTGNNEQFF.